The T cell receptor beta chain under discussion was sequenced for a study of T cell responses to AZD1222 COVID-19 vaccine (dated by TCRdb to the early 2020s). Notes on the research overall: A total of under 250 trial participants underwent TCR sequencing, of whom about 210 had received two doses of AZD1222 and about 25 had received two doses of the MenACWY control vaccine. Trial participants were enrolled into age subgroups of 18-55, 56-69 and 70-plus years, which contained approximately 150, 28 and 58 TCR-sequenced participants, respectively.

As encoded in the germline V gene, CDR1 is KGHSH while CDR2 is LQKENI. Clipping removes 6 bases from V and 8 bases from J, with 9 as the unmatched junction base count. The CDR3 covers 14 residues, taking in both the cysteine and the phenylalanine. Of the read, only the CDR3 DNA is kept; its 42 bases are in frame from base 1. The CDR3 regions of human TCRbeta chains were analyzed by immunosequencing. Regarding the original processing steps: TCRs in the repertoires were matched against a reference library of SARS-CoV-2-specific TCRs that had been generated with the MIRA antigen-specificity platform. Breadth was defined as the fraction of unique TCRs that were SARS-CoV-2-associated. Depth was defined as the fraction of total T cells that were SARS-CoV-2-associated. Using the MIRA data, each spike-specific TCR was mapped to the spike region that the TCR reacts to and placed in a CD4 or CD8 class. Log10-transformed breadth and depth values were compared by one-way ANOVA with Sidak's multiple comparisons tests. Held by TCRdb, this immuneACCESS table contains in-frame sequences only and omits some clones. Under half of the omission traces to an unresolved V gene where checked; the cause of the rest is unknown. The V and J calls and clone size come from that table; D and trimming were worked out from the DNA. The sample table shows 80,000 to 100,000 clones, and approximately 90% are seen once. The ten largest clones capture 11% of the sample.

This clone was seen only once. Its antigen remains undetermined. Per-nucleotide qualities are absent, and no much larger clonotype sits a single base away. In light of the paper, this sample's time point label describes: about 28 days (+/-7) after the second vaccine dose. AZD1222 recipients whose second dose came at about 4 weeks and those whose second dose came at about 12 weeks were combined into one group, since spike-specific TCR depth and breadth did not differ between the two schedules. The vaccinee samples were drawn from two UK trials, COV001 and COV002, one of which was a single-blind randomized controlled phase 2/3 trial testing AZD1222 (ChAdOx1 nCoV-19) in healthy adults. For TCRbeta chain sequencing, PBMC samples from trial participants were taken at day 0 and at day 28 after the second dose. Study-wide findings and limitations: The vaccine-associated CD4 TCRs covered the entire spike protein, and the dominant responses fell in regions 160-218 and 743-854. A significant rise in spike-specific TCR breadth and depth was observed after two AZD1222 doses relative to day 0 and relative to MenACWY recipients. In the small 56-69-year group, the increase in depth fell short of significance, most likely because of low power. Epitopes outside the regions mutated in the B.1.351 and B.1.1.7 variants were reportedly recognized by nearly half of the unique spike-specific TCRs. Because no samples from the day 14 peak response were available, repertoires could be characterized only after the peak T cell response. Participants were mostly white British, with more females than males. The authors suggested clonal diversity may have been underestimated. Only five or six AZD1222 recipients were SARS-CoV-2 seropositive at baseline, limiting conclusions about previously exposed vaccinees.

This chain is built from TRBV18 and TRBJ1-4; 7 central nucleotides agree with TRBD1. The starting material was peripheral blood, obtained 28 days after the second AZD1222 dose. This TCR was sampled from an adult who received the AZD1222 COVID-19 vaccine. The CDR3 has the sequence CASSEDDREEKLFF. The nucleotides read TGTGCCAGCTCTGAAGATGACAGGGAAGAAAAACTGTTTTTT.